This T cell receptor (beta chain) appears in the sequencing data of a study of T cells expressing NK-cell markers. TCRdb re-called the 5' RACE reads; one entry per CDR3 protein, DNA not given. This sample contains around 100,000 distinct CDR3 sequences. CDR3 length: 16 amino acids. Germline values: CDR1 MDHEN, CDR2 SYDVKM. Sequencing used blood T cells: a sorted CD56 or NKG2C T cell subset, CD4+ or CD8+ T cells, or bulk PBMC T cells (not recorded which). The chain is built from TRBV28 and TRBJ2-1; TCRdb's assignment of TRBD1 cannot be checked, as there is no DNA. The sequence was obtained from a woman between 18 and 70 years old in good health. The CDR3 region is CASRGVGTLGLYEQFF.